This TCR beta chain is from a study of CD8+ T cells in alopecia areata. Germline loops: CDR1 SQVTM, CDR2 ANQGSEA. CDR3 length: 10 residues. Reverse transcription of extracted RNA yielded cDNA, which provided the sequencing template. Assay: immunoSEQ multiplex PCR; the TCRdb copy retains only in-frame clones and omits some. The data hold more than 200,000 clones, with roughly two thirds observed a single time. The sequencing used CD4+ T cells sorted from blood, collected at week 0. This sequence was found in a human donor with alopecia areata. The V and J genes are TRBV29-1 and TRBJ1-1; D not resolved. The CDR3 here is CSIVNTEAFF. DNA of the CDR3: TGCAGTATAGTGAACACTGAAGCTTTCTTT.